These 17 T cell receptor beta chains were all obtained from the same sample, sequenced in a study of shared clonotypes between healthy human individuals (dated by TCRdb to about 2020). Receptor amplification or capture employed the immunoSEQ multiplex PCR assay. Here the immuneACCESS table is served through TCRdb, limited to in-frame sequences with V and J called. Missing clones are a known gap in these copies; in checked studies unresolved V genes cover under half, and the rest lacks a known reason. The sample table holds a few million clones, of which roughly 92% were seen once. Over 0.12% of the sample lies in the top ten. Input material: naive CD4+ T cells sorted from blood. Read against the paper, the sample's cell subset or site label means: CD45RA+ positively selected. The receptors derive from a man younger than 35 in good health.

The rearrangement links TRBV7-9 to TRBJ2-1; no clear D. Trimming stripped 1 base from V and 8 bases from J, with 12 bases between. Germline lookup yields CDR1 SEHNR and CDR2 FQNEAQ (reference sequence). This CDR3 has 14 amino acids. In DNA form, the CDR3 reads TGTGCCAGCAGCTTAGACCGCTGGCCTGATGAGCAGTTCTTC. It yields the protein CASSLDRWPDEQFF. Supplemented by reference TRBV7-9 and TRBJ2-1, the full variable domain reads DTGVSQNPRHKITKRGQNVTFRCDPISEHNRLYWYRQTLGQGPEFLTYFQNEAQLEKSRLLSDRFSAERPKGSFSTLEIQRTEQGDSAMYLCASSLDRWPDEQFFGPGTRLTVL.

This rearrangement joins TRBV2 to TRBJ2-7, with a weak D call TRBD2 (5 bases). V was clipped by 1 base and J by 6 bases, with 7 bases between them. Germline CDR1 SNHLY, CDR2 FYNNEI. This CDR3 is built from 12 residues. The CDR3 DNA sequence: TGTGCCAGCAGTGAAGGAGGGATCGAGCAGTACTTC. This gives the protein CASSEGGIEQYF.

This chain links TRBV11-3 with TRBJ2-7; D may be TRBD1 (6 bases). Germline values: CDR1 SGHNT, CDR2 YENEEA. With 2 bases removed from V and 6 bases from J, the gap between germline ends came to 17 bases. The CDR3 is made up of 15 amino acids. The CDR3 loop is CASSLSAGEVSEQYF. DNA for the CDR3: TGTGCCAGCAGCTTAAGCGCAGGGGAAGTCAGCGAGCAGTACTTC.

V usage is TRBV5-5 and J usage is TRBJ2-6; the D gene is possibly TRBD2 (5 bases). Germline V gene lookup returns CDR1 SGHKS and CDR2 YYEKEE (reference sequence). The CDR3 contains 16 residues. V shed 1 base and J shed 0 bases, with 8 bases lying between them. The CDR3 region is CASSLFEGSGANVLTF. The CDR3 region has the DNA TGTGCCAGCAGCTTGTTCGAGGGCTCTGGGGCCAACGTCCTGACTTTC.

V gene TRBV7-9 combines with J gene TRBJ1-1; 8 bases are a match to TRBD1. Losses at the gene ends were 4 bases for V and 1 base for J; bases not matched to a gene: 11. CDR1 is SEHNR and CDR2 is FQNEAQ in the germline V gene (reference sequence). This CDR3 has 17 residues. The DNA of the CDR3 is TGTGCCAGCAGCTACATCCTAGGACAGGGTGCGAACACTGAAGCTTTCTTT. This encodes CASSYILGQGANTEAFF.

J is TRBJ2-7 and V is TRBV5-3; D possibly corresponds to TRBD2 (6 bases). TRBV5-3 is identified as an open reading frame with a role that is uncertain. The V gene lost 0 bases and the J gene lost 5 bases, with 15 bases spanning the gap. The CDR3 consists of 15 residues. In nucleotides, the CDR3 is TGTGCCAGAAGCTTGGTACACGTGGTAGCGGACGAGCAGTACTTC. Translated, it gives CARSLVHVVADEQYF.

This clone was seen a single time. The CDR3 coding sequence is TGTGCCAGCTCAAGACAGGGCAATGAGCAGTTCTTC. Its protein product is CASSRQGNEQFF. The chain joins TRBV18 to TRBJ2-1; TRBD1 agrees at 7 bases. V lost 5 bases and J lost 6; bases outside the gene matches: 1. CDR3 length: 12 residues. Germline V lookup: CDR1 KGHSH, CDR2 LQKENI.

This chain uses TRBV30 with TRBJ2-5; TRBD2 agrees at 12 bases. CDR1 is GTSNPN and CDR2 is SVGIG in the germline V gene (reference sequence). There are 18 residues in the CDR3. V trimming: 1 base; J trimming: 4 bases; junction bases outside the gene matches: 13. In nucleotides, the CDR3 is TGTGCCTGGAGTGCGGTCCGGACTAGCGGGGTTGGGGCAGAGACCCAGTACTTC. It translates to CAWSAVRTSGVGAETQYF.

CDR3 sequence (DNA): TGTGCCAGCAGCTTGACAGGGTTTTTCGTAGGTACTACTGAAGCTTTCTTT. Protein: CASSLTGFFVGTTEAFF. This sequence joins TRBV7-2 and TRBJ1-1, with 7 bases that match TRBD1. This CDR3 is 17 amino acids long. Germline CDR1 SGHTA, CDR2 FQGNSA. V trimming: 3 bases; J trimming: 5 bases; junction bases outside the gene matches: 15.

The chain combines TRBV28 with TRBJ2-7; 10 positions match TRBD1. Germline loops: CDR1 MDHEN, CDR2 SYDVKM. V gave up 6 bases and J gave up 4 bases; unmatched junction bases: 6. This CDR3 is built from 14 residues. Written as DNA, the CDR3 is TGTGCCAGCAGCGACCGGGACAGGGGATACGAGCAGTACTTC. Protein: CASSDRDRGYEQYF.

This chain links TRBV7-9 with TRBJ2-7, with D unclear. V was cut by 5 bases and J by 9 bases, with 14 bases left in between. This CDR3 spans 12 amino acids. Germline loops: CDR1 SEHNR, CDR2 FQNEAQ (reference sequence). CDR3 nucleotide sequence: TGTGCCAGCAGCCCTGAAGGCTCTGTGCAGTACTTC. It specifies CASSPEGSVQYF.

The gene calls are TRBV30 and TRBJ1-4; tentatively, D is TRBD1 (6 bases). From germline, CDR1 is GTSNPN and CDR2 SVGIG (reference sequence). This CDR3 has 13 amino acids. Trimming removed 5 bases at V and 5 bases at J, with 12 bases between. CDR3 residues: CAWGGLGNEKLFF. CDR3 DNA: TGTGCCTGGGGGGGGCTGGGGAATGAAAAACTGTTTTTT. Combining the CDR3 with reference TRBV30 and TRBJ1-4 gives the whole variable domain SQTIHQWPATLVQPVGSPLSLECTVEGTSNPNLYWYRQAAGRGLQLLFYSVGIGQISSEVPQNLSASRPQDRQFILSSKKLLLSDSGFYLCAWGGLGNEKLFFGSGTQLSVL.

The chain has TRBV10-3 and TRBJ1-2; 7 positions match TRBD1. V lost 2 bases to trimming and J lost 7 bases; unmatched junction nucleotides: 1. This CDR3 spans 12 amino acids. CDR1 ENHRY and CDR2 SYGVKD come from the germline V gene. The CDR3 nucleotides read TGTGCCATCAGTGAGACAGGGGCTGGCTACACCTTC. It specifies CAISETGAGYTF.

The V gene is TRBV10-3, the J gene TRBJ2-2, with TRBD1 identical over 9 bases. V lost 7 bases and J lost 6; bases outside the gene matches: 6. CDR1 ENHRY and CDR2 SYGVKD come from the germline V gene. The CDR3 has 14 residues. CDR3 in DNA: TGTGCCATCAACAGGGGGCTTGCATCCGGGGAGCTGTTTTTT. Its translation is CAINRGLASGELFF.

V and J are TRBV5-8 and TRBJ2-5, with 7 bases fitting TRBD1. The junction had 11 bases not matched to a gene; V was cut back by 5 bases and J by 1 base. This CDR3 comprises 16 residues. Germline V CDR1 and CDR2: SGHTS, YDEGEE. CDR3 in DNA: TGTGCCAGCAGTCAAGTCGGACAGGTTTCCCAAGAGACCCAGTACTTC. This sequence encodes CASSQVGQVSQETQYF.

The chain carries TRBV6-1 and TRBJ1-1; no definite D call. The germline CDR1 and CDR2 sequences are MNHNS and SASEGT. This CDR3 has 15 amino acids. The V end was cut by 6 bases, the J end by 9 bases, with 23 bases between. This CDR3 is CASRLLPGLETKAFF. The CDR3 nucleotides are TGTGCCAGCAGATTACTACCCGGGCTTGAAACCAAAGCTTTCTTT.

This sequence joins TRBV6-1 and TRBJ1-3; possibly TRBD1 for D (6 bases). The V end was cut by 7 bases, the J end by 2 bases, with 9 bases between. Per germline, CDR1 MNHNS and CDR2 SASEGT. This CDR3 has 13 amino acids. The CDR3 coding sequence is TGTGCCAGCAATGGGGGCCCTGGAAACACCATATATTTT. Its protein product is CASNGGPGNTIYF.